This T cell receptor beta chain was obtained from a study of blood T cell repertoires in COVID-19. Whole-study context: Acute and convalescent COVID-19 samples came from the United States, Italy and Spain. PBMCs, B-cell-depleted T cells, or T cells were the source of the cDNA or gDNA that made up the material.

Authors' methods: Amplifying reference gene primers gave estimates of nucleated cell counts. Method: immunoSEQ multiplex PCR; TCRdb's copy keeps in-frame clones and lacks some. Clone size and the V and J calls come from that table; the DNA yielded D and trimming. The sample contains approximately 96,000 clones, about 95% of which appear only once. There are 14 residues in the CDR3. The germline CDR1 and CDR2 sequences are MNHEY and SVGEGT. V trimming: 6 bases; J trimming: 12 bases; junction bases outside the gene matches: 17. What was sequenced was peripheral blood. This TCR was sampled from a human donor with active COVID-19. The donor label of this sample is uncertain. The chain employs TRBV6-2 or TRBV6-3 and TRBJ2-7, with 7 bases identical to TRBD1. CDR3 sequence: CASSRRQGRSLWYF. The CDR3 nucleotides read TGTGCCAGCAGCCGAAGACAGGGCAGGTCATTATGGTACTTC.